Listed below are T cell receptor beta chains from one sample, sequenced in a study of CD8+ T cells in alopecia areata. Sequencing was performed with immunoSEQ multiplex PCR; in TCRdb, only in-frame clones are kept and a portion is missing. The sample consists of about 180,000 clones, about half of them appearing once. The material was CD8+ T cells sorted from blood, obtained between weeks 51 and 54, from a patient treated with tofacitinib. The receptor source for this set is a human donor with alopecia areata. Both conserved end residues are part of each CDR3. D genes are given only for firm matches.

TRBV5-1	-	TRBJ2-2	CASSTEDTSNTGELFF
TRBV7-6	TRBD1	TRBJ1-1	CASSLRQGTTEAFF
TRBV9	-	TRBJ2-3	CASSVEGISTDTQYF
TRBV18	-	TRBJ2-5	CASSPPFQWGDESTWTLQETQYF
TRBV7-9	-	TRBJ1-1	CASSLEAEAFF
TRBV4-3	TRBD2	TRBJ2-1	CASSQRLAGLSYNEQFF
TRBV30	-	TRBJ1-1	CAWNLVGTTEAFF
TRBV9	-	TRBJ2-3	CASSVGTGTDTQYF
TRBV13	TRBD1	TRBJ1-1	CASSFVKGQDEAFF
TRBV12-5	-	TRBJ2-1	CASGLVRGSYNEQFF
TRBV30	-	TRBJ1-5	CAWSVWGGNQPQHF
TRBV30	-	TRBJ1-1	CAWSQGKDTEAFF
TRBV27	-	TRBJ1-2	CASSSQGGGYTF
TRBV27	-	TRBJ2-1	CASSLGPSYNEQFF
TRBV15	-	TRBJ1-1	CATSRFPTGRNTEAFF
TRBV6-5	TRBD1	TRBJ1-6	CASSYGGQGGSPLHF
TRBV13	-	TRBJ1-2	CASSLSRSNYGYTF
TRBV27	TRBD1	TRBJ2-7	CASTTGDYEQYF
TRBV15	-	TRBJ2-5	CATSRGGWGAWETQYF
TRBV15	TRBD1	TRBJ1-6	CATSTKPTGIGDSPLHF
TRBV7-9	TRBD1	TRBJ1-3	CAGQGAPGGNTIYF
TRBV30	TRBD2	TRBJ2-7	CAWRGETYEQYF
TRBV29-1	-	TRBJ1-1	CSGQNTEAFF
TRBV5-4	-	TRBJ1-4	CASSLETRGEKLFF
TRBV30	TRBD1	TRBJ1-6	CAWTPTGPNSPLHF
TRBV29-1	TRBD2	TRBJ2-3	CSVVSSGDTQYF
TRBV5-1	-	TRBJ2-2	CASRGQGNTGELFF
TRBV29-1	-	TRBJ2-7	CSVGKGSSEQYF
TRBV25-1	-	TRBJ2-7	CASSEGVYEQYF
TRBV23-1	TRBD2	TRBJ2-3	CASSSGDGVAGITDTQYF
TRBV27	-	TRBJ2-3	CASSKGTPLTDTQYF
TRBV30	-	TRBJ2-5	CAWLGGAAPQETQYF
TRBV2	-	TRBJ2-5	CASSEAQALGPFQETQYF
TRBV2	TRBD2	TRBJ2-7	CASSGLAGGPYEQYF
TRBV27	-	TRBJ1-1	CASSLLRGTEAFF
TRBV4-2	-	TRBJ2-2	CASSQEMDTGELFF
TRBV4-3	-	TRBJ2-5	CASSQDLELGETQYF
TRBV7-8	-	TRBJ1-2	CASSPQTGAGYTF
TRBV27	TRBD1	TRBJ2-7	CASSFIPRTGERSYEQYF
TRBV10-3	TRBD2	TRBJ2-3	CTISESRAGGRTDTQYF
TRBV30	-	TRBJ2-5	CAWENGAQETQYF
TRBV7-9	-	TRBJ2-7	CASSLVSRPIYEQYF
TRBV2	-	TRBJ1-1	CASSELVGTEAFF
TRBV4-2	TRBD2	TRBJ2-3	CASSQEGISGVENTDTQYF
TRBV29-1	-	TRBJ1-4	CSVEDRDWDSPPNEKLFF
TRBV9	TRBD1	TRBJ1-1	CASSVGQGAWDTEAFF
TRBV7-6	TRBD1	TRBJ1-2	CASSLAGQGSGYTF